The 27 T cell receptor beta chains presented below share a single source sample, sequenced in a study of CXCR3-negative and CXCR3-positive naive CD8 T cells. UMI-labeled TRB cDNA libraries were prepared by 5' RACE. With the 5' RACE reads reprocessed, TCRdb shows one record per CDR3 protein and no DNA. This table holds over 100,000 distinct CDR3 sequences. The source material was naive CXCR3- CD8+ T cells from blood. Noted subset: CD45RO-CCR7+CD27+CD95- naive CD8+ T cells lacking CXCR3 (TNR3-). These receptors originate from a human donor in good health. Some clones in this sample may be carry-over from other donors' samples.

The V gene is TRBV6-4, the J gene TRBJ2-1; TCRdb gives TRBD2 as the D gene, but with no DNA this cannot be confirmed. The germline gives CDR1 MRHNA, CDR2 SNTAGT. The CDR3 runs to 16 residues. The CDR3 loop reads CASSGGESGGHNEQFF.

V usage is TRBV7-9 and J usage is TRBJ2-1; TCRdb gives TRBD2 as the D gene, but with no DNA this cannot be confirmed. The V gene's germline CDR1 is SEHNR and CDR2 FQNEAQ (reference sequence). This CDR3 has 14 residues. This CDR3 reads CASSLGLAGDEQFF.

The V call is TRBV5-1, the J call TRBJ2-3; the TCRdb call, TRBD2, lacks DNA for checking. The length of the CDR3 is 16 residues. Per germline, CDR1 SGHRS and CDR2 YFSETQ. CDR3 protein: CASSPEATSGGDTQYF.

This chain uses TRBV25-1 with TRBJ2-5; TCRdb's assignment of TRBD1 cannot be checked, as there is no DNA. The CDR3 sequence is 16 residues long. CDR1 and CDR2 from the germline V gene are MGHDK and SYGVNS. CDR3 in amino acids: CASSESRTGLGETQYF. Using reference TRBV25-1 and TRBJ2-5 for the parts outside the CDR3, the full variable domain is EADIYQTPRYLVIGTGKKITLECSQTMGHDKMYWYQQDPGMELHLIHYSYGVNSTEKGDLSSESTVSRIRTEHFPLTLESARPSHTSQYLCASSESRTGLGETQYFGPGTRLLVL.

This rearrangement joins TRBV28 to TRBJ2-7; checking the TCRdb D call of TRBD2 is not possible without DNA. From germline, CDR1 is MDHEN and CDR2 SYDVKM. CDR3 size: 17 residues. The CDR3 sequence: CASSNKAPGTSFYEQYF.

CDR3 amino acids: CASSMEAGEQFF. The V and J genes are TRBV5-1 and TRBJ2-1; TCRdb's D gene call, TRBD2, goes unchecked for lack of DNA. The germline CDR1 and CDR2 sequences are SGHRS and YFSETQ. The CDR3 is 12 residues long.

The chain employs TRBV14 and TRBJ1-2; there is no DNA to check the TCRdb D call of TRBD1. Germline CDR1 is SGHDN and CDR2 is FVKESK. There are 13 residues in the CDR3. CDR3: CASSQGVGDGYTF.

This chain connects TRBV13 to TRBJ2-1; the TCRdb D gene call, TRBD2, has no DNA to confirm it. In germline, CDR1 is PRHDT, CDR2 FYEKMQ (reference sequence). The CDR3 is made up of 15 amino acids. The CDR3 loop reads CASRSSGGERNEQFF.

J is TRBJ1-5 and V is TRBV7-8; TCRdb designates TRBD1, a call that cannot be tested without DNA. The CDR3 is 15 amino acids. CDR1 and CDR2 (germline): SGHVS, FQNEAQ. The CDR3 spells CASSLADSSNQPQHF.

The rearrangement uses TRBV11-2 and TRBJ1-4. CDR1 SGHAT and CDR2 FQNNGV come from the germline V gene. This CDR3 contains 17 residues. The CDR3 loop is CASSLVRLEGMNEKLFF.

The chain is built from TRBV5-6 and TRBJ2-5; the D call from TCRdb, TRBD1, cannot be confirmed without DNA. CDR3 size: 13 residues. In germline, CDR1 is SGHDT, CDR2 YYEEEE. CDR3 sequence: CASSLPDQQAQYF.

The chain joins TRBV28 to TRBJ2-5; TCRdb's D gene call, TRBD2, goes unchecked for lack of DNA. CDR1 and CDR2 (germline): MDHEN, SYDVKM. The CDR3 length is 17 residues. The CDR3 loop reads CASSTPYRGLAKETQYF. The whole variable domain, remainder taken from reference TRBV28 and TRBJ2-5, is DVKVTQSSRYLVKRTGEKVFLECVQDMDHENMFWYRQDPGLGLRLIYFSYDVKMKEKGDIPEGYSVSREKKERFSLILESASTNQTSMYLCASSTPYRGLAKETQYFGPGTRLLVL.

The V gene is TRBV5-1, the J gene TRBJ2-1; TCRdb returns TRBD2, unconfirmable since there is no DNA. Germline values: CDR1 SGHRS, CDR2 YFSETQ. The CDR3 length is 16 residues. CDR3 loop: CASSLVGTSPLDEQFF. The full variable domain, rest sourced from reference TRBV5-1 and TRBJ2-1, is KAGVTQTPRYLIKTRGQQVTLSCSPISGHRSVSWYQQTPGQGLQFLFEYFSETQRNKGNFPGRFSGRQFSNSRSEMNVSTLELGDSALYLCASSLVGTSPLDEQFFGPGTRLTVL.

The chain couples TRBV5-1 to TRBJ2-7; TCRdb's assignment of TRBD2 cannot be checked, as there is no DNA. Germline CDR1 SGHRS, CDR2 YFSETQ. This CDR3 has 13 residues. The CDR3 sequence is CVSRTSGSYEQYF.

V gene TRBV28 combines with J gene TRBJ2-5. There are 12 residues in the CDR3. CDR1 is MDHEN, CDR2 SYDVKM, per germline. The CDR3 region is CASSPFEETQYF.

V and J are TRBV30 and TRBJ2-1; the D call of TRBD2 rests on TCRdb alone, since no DNA is present to check it. The CDR3 consists of 13 residues. Per the germline V gene, CDR1 is GTSNPN and CDR2 is SVGIG (reference sequence). The CDR3 loop is CAWSLAGPKDQFF.

This chain connects TRBV7-7 to TRBJ2-3. This CDR3 spans 13 amino acids. Germline CDR1 SSHAT, CDR2 FNYEAQ (reference sequence). Here the CDR3 reads CASSPSKADTQYF.

The gene calls are TRBV29-1 and TRBJ2-7; TCRdb returns TRBD2, unconfirmable since there is no DNA. The CDR3 has 13 residues. Germline lookup yields CDR1 SQVTM and CDR2 ANQGSEA. The CDR3 region is CSARLGLPYEQYF.

The chain couples TRBV29-1 to TRBJ2-3; without DNA, the TCRdb call of TRBD2 cannot be checked. There are 16 residues in the CDR3. Germline values: CDR1 SQVTM, CDR2 ANQGSEA. The CDR3 loop reads CSVDSLTSGNTDTQYF.

The J gene is TRBJ2-2, the V gene TRBV29-1; TCRdb returns TRBD2, unconfirmable since there is no DNA. Germline values: CDR1 SQVTM, CDR2 ANQGSEA. This CDR3 is built from 14 residues. The CDR3 sequence is CSAGGPDNTGELFF.

The chain joins TRBV4-1 to TRBJ2-5; there is no DNA to check the TCRdb D call of TRBD1. This CDR3 contains 13 residues. Germline assignment: CDR1 MGHRA and CDR2 YSYEKL. This CDR3 is CASSLKGDETQYF.

The chain's CDR3 is CASSFHGGSYEQYF. The chain couples TRBV5-1 to TRBJ2-7; with no DNA, the TCRdb D assignment of TRBD1 cannot be verified. The CDR3 is 14 amino acids. Germline CDR1 SGHRS, CDR2 YFSETQ.

This rearrangement joins TRBV5-5 to TRBJ2-5; with no DNA, the TCRdb D assignment of TRBD1 cannot be verified. From germline, CDR1 is SGHKS and CDR2 YYEKEE (reference sequence). This CDR3 contains 19 residues. The CDR3 reads CASSPEVWMTGGFQETQYF.

The gene calls are TRBV20-1 and TRBJ2-3; with no DNA, the TCRdb D assignment of TRBD1 cannot be verified. The CDR3 loop spans 15 amino acids. CDR1 and CDR2 (germline): DFQATT, SNEGSKA (reference sequence). CDR3 loop: CSAVNPGQETDTQYF.

V gene TRBV4-2 combines with J gene TRBJ2-1. Germline V lookup: CDR1 LGHNA, CDR2 YNFKEQ. The CDR3 has 15 residues. CDR3: CASSPWGGSYNEQFF.

The rearrangement joins TRBV12-3 or TRBV12-4 to TRBJ2-4. The CDR3 sequence is 15 residues long. The CDR3 here is CASSLTGEPQNIQYF.

The gene calls are TRBV29-1 and TRBJ2-7. CDR3 length: 12 amino acids. Germline V CDR1 and CDR2: SQVTM, ANQGSEA. This CDR3 is CSVEEGRSEQYF.